A selection of T cell receptor beta chains follows, all from one sample in a study of blood T cell repertoires in COVID-19. Only in-frame clones appear in the TCRdb table, and some are missing; sequencing was by immunoSEQ multiplex PCR. Of 15,000 to 20,000 clones listed, around 80% are singletons. The sequenced sample was peripheral blood. The receptors derive from a man older than 75 with acute or convalescent COVID-19. Each CDR3 is given with its conserved first and last residue.

V	J	CDR3
TRBV19	TRBJ1-5	CASSVLKGQAREGNQPQHF
TRBV20-1	TRBJ1-5	CSASGQGFEPQHF
TRBV19	TRBJ2-3	CASRLGGGTDTQYF
TRBV11-2	TRBJ2-3	CASSSLAGGPGDTQYF
TRBV6-1	TRBJ2-7	CASLDRTGDYEQYF
TRBV28	TRBJ1-5	CASTGEVQPQHF
TRBV7-2	TRBJ2-7	CASSLRDRGHYEQYF
TRBV28	TRBJ2-1	CASRMDYQREEQFF
TRBV1	TRBJ1-1	CTSSQGTRQIEAFF
TRBV7-3	TRBJ2-3	CASSFGTSTDTQYF
TRBV2	TRBJ2-5	CASRGTGGPQETQYF
TRBV7-9	TRBJ2-3	CASSTTGTDTQYF
TRBV7-9	TRBJ1-2	CASSLVQGDYGYTF
TRBV3-1/TRBV3-2	TRBJ2-7	CASSPRQITTYEQYF
TRBV5-4	TRBJ2-7	CASSLPGQGAYEQYF
TRBV6-5	TRBJ1-2	CASRPTTYYGYTF
TRBV3-1/TRBV3-2	TRBJ1-2	CASSREVSYGYTF
TRBV19	TRBJ2-2	CASSIRLARATTGELFF
TRBV7-9	TRBJ2-5	CASSLAPRGLETQYF
TRBV7-3	TRBJ2-1	CASSRTSGAYNEQFF
TRBV25-1	TRBJ2-1	CASSESRVTSNEQFF
TRBV27	TRBJ1-5	CASSAAPGGNFGQPQHF
TRBV12-5	TRBJ1-2	CASGLASGGLNYGYTF
TRBV6-1	TRBJ1-3	CASSVGQTISGNTIYF
TRBV6-5	TRBJ2-7	CASSYSIQGFSYEQYF
TRBV27	TRBJ1-4	CASSLGTGKEKLFF
TRBV2	TRBJ1-1	CASRGTGLNTEAFF
TRBV5-8	TRBJ1-2	CASSSGDRDYGYTF
TRBV7-8	TRBJ1-2	CASSSHRGKSGGYTF
TRBV29-1	TRBJ1-5	CSASGGGQPQHF
TRBV18	TRBJ1-1	CASSPGTGETEAFF
TRBV7-8	TRBJ1-5	CASSLSGYQPQHF
TRBV6-2/TRBV6-3	TRBJ2-3	CASSSSETQYF
TRBV6-5	TRBJ1-5	CASSYSGGGQPQHF
TRBV18	TRBJ2-3	CASSRLAALTDTQYF
TRBV30	TRBJ1-5	CAFPWGPAASNQPQHF
TRBV19	TRBJ1-4	CASTLTGGATEEKLFF
TRBV7-2	TRBJ2-3	CASRPGRSTSSTDTQYF
TRBV19	TRBJ2-3	CASRGQGFSTDTQYF
TRBV30	TRBJ1-2	CASRDTNNYGYTF
TRBV6-5	TRBJ1-3	CASSRQISGNTIYF
TRBV19	TRBJ1-1	CASSSQTGKGEAFF
TRBV27	TRBJ2-1	CASSSWTGRQIDNEQFF
TRBV18	TRBJ1-3	CASSTEENTIYF
TRBV24-1	TRBJ2-3	CATGNRQGDTQYF
TRBV11-2	TRBJ2-7	CASSFLERGIYEQYF
TRBV7-2	TRBJ2-3	CASSLGVSTDTQYF
TRBV6-6	TRBJ2-7	CASSSPTGTYEQYF
TRBV2	TRBJ1-4	CASKYFETGEKLFF
TRBV19	TRBJ1-5	CASSIYGTGGHQPQHF
TRBV30	TRBJ1-5	CAWSHGHNQPQHF
TRBV5-5	TRBJ1-1	CASSTGQGSGFF
TRBV19	TRBJ1-6	CASTQYPRDRGDSPLHF
TRBV6-5	TRBJ1-1	CASSYPGLGHTEAFF
TRBV9	TRBJ1-2	CASSDNRANYGYTF
TRBV4-3	TRBJ2-1	CASSQEPAGGAYNEQFF
TRBV6-5	TRBJ1-2	CASSRAGNYGYTF
TRBV2	TRBJ1-5	CASRGRGVSNQPQHF
TRBV7-2	TRBJ2-1	CASSPGQQGIYNEQFF